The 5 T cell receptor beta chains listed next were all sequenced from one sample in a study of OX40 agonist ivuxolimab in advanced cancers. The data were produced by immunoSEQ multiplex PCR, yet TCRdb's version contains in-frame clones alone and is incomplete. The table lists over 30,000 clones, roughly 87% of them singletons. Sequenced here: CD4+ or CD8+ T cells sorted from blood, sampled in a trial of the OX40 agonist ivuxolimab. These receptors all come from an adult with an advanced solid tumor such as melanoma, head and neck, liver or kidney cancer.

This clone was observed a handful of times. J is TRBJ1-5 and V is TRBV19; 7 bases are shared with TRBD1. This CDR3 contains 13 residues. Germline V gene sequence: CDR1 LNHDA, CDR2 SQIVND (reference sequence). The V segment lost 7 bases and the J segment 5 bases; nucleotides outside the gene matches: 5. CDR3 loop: CASTRDSDQPQHF. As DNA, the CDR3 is TGTGCCAGTACACGGGACAGCGATCAGCCCCAGCATTTT.

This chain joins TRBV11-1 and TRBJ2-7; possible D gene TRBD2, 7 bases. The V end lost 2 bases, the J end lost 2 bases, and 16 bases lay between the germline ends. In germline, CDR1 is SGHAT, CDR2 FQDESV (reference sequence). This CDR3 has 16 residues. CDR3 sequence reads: CASSLRGGRSTYEQYF. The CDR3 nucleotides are TGTGCCAGCAGCTTAAGGGGGGGCCGCTCGACCTACGAGCAGTACTTC.

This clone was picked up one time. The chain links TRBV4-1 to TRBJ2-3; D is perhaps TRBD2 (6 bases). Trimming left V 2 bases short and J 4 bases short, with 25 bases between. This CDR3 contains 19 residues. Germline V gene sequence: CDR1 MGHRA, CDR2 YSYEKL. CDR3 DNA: TGCGCCAGCAGCCAACCCCCCCTCGGGAGAAGCGGTGGTCCAGATACGCAGTATTTT. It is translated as CASSQPPLGRSGGPDTQYF.

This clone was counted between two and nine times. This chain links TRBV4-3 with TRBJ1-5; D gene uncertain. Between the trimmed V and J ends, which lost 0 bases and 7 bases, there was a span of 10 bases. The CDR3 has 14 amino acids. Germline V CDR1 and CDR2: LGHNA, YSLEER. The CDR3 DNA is TGCGCCAGCAGCCAAGATAGAGGAGGACAGCCCCAGCATTTT. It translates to CASSQDRGGQPQHF.

CDR3 residues: CASSRTSAANTGELFF. The CDR3 DNA reads as TGTGCCAGCTCACGCACTAGCGCCGCGAACACCGGGGAGCTGTTTTTT. This sequence joins TRBV18 and TRBJ2-2; TRBD2 matches at 7 bases. Germline V gene lookup returns CDR1 KGHSH and CDR2 LQKENI. V gave up 4 bases and J gave up 0 bases; unmatched junction bases: 5. This CDR3 spans 16 amino acids.